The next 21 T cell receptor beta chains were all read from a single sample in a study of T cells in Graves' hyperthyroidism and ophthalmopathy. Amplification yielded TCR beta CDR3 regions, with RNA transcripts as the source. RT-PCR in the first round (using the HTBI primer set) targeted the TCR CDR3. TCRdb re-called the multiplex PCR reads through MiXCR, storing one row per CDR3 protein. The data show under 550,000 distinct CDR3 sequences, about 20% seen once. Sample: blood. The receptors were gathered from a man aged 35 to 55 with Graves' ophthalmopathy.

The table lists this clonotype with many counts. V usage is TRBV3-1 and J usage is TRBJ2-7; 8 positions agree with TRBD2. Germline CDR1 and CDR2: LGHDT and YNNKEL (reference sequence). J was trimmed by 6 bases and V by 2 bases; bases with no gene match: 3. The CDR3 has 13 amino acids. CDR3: CASSQSGSSEQYF. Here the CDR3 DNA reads TGTGCCAGCAGCCAAAGCGGGAGTAGCGAGCAGTACTTC.

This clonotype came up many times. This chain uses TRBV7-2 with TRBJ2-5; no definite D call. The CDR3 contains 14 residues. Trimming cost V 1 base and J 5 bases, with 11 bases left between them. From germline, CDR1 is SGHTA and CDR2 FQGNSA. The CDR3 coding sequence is TGTGCCAGCAGCTTAGGTATAGGGTTGGAGACCCAGTACTTC. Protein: CASSLGIGLETQYF.

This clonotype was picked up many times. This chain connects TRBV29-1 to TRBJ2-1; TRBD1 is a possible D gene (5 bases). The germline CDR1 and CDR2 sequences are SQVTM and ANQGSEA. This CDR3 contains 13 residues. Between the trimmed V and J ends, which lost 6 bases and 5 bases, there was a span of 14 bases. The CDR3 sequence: CSVESGADNEQFF. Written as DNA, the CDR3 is TGCAGCGTAGAGAGTGGGGCGGACAATGAGCAGTTCTTC.

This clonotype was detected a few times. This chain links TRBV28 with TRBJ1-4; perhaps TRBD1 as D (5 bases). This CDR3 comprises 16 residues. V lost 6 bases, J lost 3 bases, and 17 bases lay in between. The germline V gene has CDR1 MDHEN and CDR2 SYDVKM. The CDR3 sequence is CASSFHRQSSNEKLFF. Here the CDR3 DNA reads TGTGCCAGCAGCTTCCACAGACAGTCGTCTAATGAAAAACTGTTTTTT.

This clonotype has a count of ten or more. DNA of the CDR3: TGTGCCAGCAGACCTACAGGGTCTCATGGCTACACCTTC. This encodes CASRPTGSHGYTF. The chain employs TRBV11-2 and TRBJ1-2, with D possibly TRBD1 on 6 matching bases. This CDR3 region has 13 residues. Germline V lookup: CDR1 SGHAT, CDR2 FQNNGV. V was cut by 6 bases and J by 6 bases, with 14 bases left in between.

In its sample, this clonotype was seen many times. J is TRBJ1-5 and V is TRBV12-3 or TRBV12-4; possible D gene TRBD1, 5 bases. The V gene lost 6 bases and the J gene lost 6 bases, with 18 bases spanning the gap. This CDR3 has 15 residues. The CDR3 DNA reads TGTGCCAGCAGATTGGGACGGCGGAGCGGTCAGCCCCAGCATTTT. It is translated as CASRLGRRSGQPQHF.

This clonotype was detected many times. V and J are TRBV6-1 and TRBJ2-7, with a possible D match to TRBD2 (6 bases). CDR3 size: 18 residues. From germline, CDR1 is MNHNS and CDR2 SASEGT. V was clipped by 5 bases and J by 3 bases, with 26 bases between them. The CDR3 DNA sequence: TGTGCCAGCAGTTACAGATCCATCCCTGGGTGGGGGGACTACGAGCAGTACTTC. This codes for CASSYRSIPGWGDYEQYF.

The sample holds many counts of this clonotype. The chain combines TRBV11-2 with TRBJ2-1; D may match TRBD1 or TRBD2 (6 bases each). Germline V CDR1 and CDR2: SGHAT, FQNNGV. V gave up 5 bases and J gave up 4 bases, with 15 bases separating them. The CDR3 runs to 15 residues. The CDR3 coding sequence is TGTGCCAGCAGCGGGAGGAGGGGGGCTTACAATGAGCAGTTCTTC. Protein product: CASSGRRGAYNEQFF.

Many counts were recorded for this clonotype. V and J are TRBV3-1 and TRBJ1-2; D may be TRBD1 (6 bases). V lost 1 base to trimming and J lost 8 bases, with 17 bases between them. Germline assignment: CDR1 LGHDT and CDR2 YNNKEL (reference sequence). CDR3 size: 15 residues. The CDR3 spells CASSQAPGTPTGYTF. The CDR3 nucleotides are TGTGCCAGCAGCCAAGCCCCGGGGACACCTACAGGCTACACCTTC. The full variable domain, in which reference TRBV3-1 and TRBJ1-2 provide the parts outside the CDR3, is DTAVSQTPKYLVTQMGNDKSIKCEQNLGHDTMYWYKQDSKKFLKIMFSYNNKELIINETVPNRFSPKSPDKAHLNLHINSLELGDSAVYFCASSQAPGTPTGYTFGSGTRLTVV.

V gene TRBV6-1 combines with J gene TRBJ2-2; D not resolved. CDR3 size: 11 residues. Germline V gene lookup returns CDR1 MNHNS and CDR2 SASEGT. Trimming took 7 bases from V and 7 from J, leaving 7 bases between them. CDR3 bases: TGTGCCAGCACCTCTGACGGGGAGCTGTTTTTT. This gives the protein CASTSDGELFF.

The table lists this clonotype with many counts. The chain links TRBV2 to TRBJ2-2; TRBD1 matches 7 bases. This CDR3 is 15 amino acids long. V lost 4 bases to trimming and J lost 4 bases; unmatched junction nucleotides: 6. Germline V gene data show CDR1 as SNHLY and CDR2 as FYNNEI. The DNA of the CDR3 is TGTGCCAGCAGTGGGACAGGCGGTATCACCGGGGAGCTGTTTTTT. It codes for CASSGTGGITGELFF.

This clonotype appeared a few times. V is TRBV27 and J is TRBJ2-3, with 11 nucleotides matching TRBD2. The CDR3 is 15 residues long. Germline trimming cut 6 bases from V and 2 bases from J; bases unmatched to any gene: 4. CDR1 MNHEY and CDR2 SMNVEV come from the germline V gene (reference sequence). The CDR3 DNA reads TGTGCCAGCAGCGAACTAGCGGGGGCCACAGATACGCAGTATTTT. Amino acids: CASSELAGATDTQYF.

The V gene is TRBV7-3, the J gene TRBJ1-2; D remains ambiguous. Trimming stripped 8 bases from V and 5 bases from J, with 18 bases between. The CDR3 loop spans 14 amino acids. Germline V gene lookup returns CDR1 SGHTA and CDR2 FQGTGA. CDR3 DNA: TGTGCCAGCGCAAGCAGGAGAGCCACGTATGGCTACACCTTC. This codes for CASASRRATYGYTF.

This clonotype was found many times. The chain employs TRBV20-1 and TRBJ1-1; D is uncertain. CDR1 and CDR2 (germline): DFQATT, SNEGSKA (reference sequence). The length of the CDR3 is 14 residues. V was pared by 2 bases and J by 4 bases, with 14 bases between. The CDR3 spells CSARHPRSSTEAFF. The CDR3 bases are TGCAGTGCTAGACATCCAAGATCCAGCACTGAAGCTTTCTTT.

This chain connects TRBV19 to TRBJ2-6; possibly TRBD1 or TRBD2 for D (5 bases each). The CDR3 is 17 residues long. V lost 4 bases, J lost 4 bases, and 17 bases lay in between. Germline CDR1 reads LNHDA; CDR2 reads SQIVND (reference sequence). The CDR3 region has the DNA TGTGCCAGTAGTACGACCGGGACCGCCACCGGGGCCAACGTCCTGACTTTC. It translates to CASSTTGTATGANVLTF.

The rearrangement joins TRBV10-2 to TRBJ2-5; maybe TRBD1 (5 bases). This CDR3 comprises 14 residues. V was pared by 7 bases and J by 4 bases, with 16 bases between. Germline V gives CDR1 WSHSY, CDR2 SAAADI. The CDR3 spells CASTDSRLPETQYF. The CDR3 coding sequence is TGCGCCAGCACCGACAGTAGGCTCCCAGAGACCCAGTACTTC.

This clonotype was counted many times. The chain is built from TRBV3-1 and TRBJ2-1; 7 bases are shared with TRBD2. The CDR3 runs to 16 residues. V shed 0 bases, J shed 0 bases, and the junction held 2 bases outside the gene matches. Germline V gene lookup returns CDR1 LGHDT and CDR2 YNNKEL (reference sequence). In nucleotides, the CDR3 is TGTGCCAGCAGCCAAGAGTGGACTAGCTCCTACAATGAGCAGTTCTTC. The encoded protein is CASSQEWTSSYNEQFF.

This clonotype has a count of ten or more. CDR3 DNA: TGTGCCAGCTCCTCTGGGACAAACACCGGGGAGCTGTTTTTT. This gives the protein CASSSGTNTGELFF. V gene TRBV6-1 combines with J gene TRBJ2-2, with D possibly matching TRBD1 (6 bases). The CDR3 has 14 amino acids. Trimming took 8 bases from V and 2 from J, leaving 12 bases between them. Germline V gene sequence: CDR1 MNHNS, CDR2 SASEGT.

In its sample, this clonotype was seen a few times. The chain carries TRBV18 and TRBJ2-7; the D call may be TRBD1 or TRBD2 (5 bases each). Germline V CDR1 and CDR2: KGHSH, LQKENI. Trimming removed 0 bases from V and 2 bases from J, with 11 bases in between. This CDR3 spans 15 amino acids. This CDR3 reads CASSPPGTGTYEQYF. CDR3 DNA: TGTGCCAGCTCACCACCCGGGACGGGAACCTACGAGCAGTACTTC.

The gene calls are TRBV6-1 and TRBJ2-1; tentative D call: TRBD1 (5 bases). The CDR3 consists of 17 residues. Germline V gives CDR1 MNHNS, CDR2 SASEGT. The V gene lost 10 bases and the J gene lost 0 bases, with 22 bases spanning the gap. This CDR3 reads CAISYRQPIISYNEQFF. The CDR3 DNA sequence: TGTGCCATTTCCTACAGACAGCCTATTATCTCCTACAATGAGCAGTTCTTC.

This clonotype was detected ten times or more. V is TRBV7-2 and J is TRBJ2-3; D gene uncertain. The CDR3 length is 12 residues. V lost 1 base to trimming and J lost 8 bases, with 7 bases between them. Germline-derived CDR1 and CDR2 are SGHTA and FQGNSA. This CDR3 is CASSLVVGTQYF. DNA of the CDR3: TGTGCCAGCAGCTTAGTGGTGGGTACGCAGTATTTT.